This T cell receptor (beta chain) emerged from a study of T cell repertoires in aging, cancer and after chemotherapy. This clonotype is labeled as large (0.1 to 1%). The CDR3 consists of 15 residues. The germline V gene encodes CDR1 SGHNT and CDR2 YYREEE (reference sequence). V lost 2 bases, J lost 6 bases, and 16 bases lay in between. Peripheral blood genomic DNA, not sorted cells or RNA, was the template. Rearranged V-D-J TRB sequences were amplified with a mixed TRB-A/B primer pool. TCRdb re-derived calls from the multiplex PCR reads in MiXCR, one entry per CDR3 protein. The sample yields over a thousand distinct CDR3 sequences, around a fifth seen once.

This clonotype was obtained from a human donor with a solid tumor. The sample comprised blood. This chain joins TRBV5-4 and TRBJ2-3; D is possibly TRBD1 or TRBD2 (5 bases each). The CDR3 nucleotides read TGTGCCAGCAGCTTCCGGGACGCTTTAGGGGATACGCAGTATTTT. Its translation is CASSFRDALGDTQYF.